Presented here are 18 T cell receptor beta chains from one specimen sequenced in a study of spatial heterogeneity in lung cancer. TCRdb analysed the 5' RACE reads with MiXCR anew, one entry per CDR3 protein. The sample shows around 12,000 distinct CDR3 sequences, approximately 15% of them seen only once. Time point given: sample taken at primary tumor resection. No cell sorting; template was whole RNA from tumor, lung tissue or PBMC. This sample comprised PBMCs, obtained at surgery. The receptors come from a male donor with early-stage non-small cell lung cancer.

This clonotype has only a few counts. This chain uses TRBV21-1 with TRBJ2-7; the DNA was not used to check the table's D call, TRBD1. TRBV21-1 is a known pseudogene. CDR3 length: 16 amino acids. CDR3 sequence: CASSQSRQGVVYEQYF. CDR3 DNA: TGTGCCAGCAGCCAGTCGCGACAGGGTGTTGTCTACGAGCAGTACTTC.

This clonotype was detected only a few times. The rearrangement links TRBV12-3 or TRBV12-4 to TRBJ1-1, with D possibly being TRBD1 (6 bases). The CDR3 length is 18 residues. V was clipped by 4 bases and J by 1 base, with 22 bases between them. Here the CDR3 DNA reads TGTGCCAGCAGTTCCCTGAGGGGGATCGTCCGGGCGAACACTGAAGCTTTCTTT. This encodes CASSSLRGIVRANTEAFF.

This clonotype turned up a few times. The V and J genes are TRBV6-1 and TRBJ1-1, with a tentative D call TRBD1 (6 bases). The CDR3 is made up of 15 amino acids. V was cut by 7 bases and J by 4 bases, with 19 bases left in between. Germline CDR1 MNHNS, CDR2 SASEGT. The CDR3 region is CASTKSRGAITEAFF. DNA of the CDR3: TGTGCCAGCACCAAAAGCCGGGGGGCGATCACTGAAGCTTTCTTT.

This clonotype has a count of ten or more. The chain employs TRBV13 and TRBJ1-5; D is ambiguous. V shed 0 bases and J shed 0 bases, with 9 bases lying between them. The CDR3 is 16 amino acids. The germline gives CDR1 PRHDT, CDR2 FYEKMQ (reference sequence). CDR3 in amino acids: CASSLGAGDSNQPQHF. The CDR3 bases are TGTGCCAGCAGCTTAGGGGCAGGAGATAGCAATCAGCCCCAGCATTTT. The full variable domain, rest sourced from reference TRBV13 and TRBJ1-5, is AAGVIQSPRHLIKEKRETATLKCYPIPRHDTVYWYQQGPGQDPQFLISFYEKMQSDKGSIPDRFSAQQFSDYHSELNMSSLELGDSALYFCASSLGAGDSNQPQHFGDGTRLSIL.

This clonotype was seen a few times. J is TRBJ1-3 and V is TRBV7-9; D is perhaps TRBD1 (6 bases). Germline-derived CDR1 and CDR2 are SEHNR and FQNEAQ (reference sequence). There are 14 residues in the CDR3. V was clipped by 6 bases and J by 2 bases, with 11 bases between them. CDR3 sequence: CASSKGTTGNTIYF. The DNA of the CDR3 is TGTGCCAGCAGTAAAGGGACAACTGGAAACACCATATATTTT. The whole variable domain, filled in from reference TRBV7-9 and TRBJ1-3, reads DTGVSQNPRHKITKRGQNVTFRCDPISEHNRLYWYRQTLGQGPEFLTYFQNEAQLEKSRLLSDRFSAERPKGSFSTLEIQRTEQGDSAMYLCASSKGTTGNTIYFGEGSWLTVV.

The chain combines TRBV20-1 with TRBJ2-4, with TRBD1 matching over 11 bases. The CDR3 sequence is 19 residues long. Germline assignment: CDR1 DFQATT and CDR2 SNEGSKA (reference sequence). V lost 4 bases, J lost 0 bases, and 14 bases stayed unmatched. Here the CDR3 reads CSATSLGTGGTLAKNIQYF. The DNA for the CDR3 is TGCAGTGCTACATCACTCGGGACAGGGGGGACCCTAGCCAAAAACATTCAGTACTTC.

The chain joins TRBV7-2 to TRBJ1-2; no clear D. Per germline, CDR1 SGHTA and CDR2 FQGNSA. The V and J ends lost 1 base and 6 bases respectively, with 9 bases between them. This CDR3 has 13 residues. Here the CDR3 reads CASSLGQRDGYTF. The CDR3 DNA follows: TGTGCCAGCAGCTTAGGCCAGAGGGATGGCTACACCTTC.

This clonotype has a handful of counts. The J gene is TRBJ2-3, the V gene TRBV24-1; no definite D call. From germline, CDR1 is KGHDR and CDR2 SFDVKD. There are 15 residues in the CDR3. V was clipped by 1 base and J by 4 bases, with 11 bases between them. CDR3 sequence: CATSDLSLTSDTQYF. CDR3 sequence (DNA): TGTGCCACCAGTGATTTATCCCTCACGTCAGATACGCAGTATTTT.

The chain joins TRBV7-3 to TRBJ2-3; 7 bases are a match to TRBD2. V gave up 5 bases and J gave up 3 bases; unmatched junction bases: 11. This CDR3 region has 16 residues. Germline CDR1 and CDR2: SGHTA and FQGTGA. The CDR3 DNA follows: TGTGCCAGCAGCCCACGACTAAGCGGGATTACAGATACGCAGTATTTT. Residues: CASSPRLSGITDTQYF. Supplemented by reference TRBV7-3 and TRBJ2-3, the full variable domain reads GAGVSQTPSNKVTEKGKYVELRCDPISGHTALYWYRQSLGQGPEFLIYFQGTGAADDSGLPNDRFFAVRPEGSVSTLKIQRTERGDSAVYLCASSPRLSGITDTQYFGPGTRLTVL.

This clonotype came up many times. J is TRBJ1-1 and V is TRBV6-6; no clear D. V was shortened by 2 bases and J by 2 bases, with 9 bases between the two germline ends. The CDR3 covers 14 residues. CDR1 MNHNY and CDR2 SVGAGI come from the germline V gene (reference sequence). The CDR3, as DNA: TGTGCCAGCAGTTACACCGGATTCAACACTGAAGCTTTCTTT. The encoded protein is CASSYTGFNTEAFF.

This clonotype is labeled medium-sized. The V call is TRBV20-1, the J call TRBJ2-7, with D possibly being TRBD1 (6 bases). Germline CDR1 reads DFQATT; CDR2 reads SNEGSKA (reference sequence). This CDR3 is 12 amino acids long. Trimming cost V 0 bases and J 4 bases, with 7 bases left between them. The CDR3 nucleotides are TGCAGTGCTAGAGAGGACAGTTACGAGCAGTACTTC. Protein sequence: CSAREDSYEQYF.

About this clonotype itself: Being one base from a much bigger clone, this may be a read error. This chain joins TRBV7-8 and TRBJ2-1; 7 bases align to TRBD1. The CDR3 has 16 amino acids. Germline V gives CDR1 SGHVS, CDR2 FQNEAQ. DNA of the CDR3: TGTGCCAGCGGCTTAGGCGCCCCGGGACAGACAAAAGAGCAGTTCTTC. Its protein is CASGLGAPGQTKEQFF. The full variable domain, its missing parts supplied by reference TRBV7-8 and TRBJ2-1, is GAGVSQSPRYKVAKRGQDVALRCDPISGHVSLFWYQQALGQGPEFLTYFQNEAQLDKSGLPSDRFFAERPEGSVSTLKIQRTQQEDSAVYLCASGLGAPGQTKEQFFGPGTRLTVL.

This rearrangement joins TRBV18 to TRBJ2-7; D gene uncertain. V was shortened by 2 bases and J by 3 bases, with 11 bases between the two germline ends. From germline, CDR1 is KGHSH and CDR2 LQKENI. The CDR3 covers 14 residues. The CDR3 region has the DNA TGTGCCAGCTCACCAGGGAATACAAACTACGAGCAGTACTTC. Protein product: CASSPGNTNYEQYF. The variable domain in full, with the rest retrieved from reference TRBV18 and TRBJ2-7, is NAGVMQNPRHLVRRRGQEARLRCSPMKGHSHVYWYRQLPEEGLKFMVYLQKENIIDESGMPKERFSAEFPKEGPSILRIQQVVRGDSAAYFCASSPGNTNYEQYFGPGTRLTVT.

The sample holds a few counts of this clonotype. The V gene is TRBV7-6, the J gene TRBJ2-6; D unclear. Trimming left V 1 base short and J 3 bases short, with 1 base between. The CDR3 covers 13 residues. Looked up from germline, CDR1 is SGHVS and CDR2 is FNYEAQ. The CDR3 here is CASSLGGANVLTF. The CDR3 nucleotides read TGTGCCAGCAGCTTAGGTGGGGCCAACGTCCTGACTTTC.

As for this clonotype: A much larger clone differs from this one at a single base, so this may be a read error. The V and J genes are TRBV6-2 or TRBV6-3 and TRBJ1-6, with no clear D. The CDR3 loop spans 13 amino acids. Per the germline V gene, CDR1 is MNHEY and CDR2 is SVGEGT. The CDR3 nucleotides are TGTGCCAGCAGTTACTCGCGGGAATCACTCCTCCACTTT. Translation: CASSYSRESLLHF.

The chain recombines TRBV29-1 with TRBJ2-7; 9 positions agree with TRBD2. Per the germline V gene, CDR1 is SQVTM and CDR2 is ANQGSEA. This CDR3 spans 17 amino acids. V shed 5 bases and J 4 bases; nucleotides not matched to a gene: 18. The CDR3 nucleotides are TGCAGCGTTCTTGGCCGTCCCCAAAAGCGGGAGGAGTACGAGCAGTACTTC. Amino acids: CSVLGRPQKREEYEQYF.

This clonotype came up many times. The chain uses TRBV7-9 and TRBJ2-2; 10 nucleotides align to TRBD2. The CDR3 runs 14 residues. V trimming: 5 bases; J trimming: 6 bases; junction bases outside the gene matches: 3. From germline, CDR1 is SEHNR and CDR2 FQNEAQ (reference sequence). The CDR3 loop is CASSPGLASGELFF. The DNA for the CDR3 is TGTGCCAGCAGCCCGGGACTAGCGTCCGGGGAGCTGTTTTTT.

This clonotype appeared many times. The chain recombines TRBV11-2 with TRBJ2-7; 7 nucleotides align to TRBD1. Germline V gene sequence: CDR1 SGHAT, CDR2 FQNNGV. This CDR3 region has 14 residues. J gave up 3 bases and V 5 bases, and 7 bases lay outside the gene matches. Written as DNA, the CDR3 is TGTGCCAGCAGCAAAACAGGGGAATTCTACGAGCAGTACTTC. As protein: CASSKTGEFYEQYF.